This T cell receptor beta chain was documented in a study of T cell repertoires in cytomegalovirus infection. Study-level background: Indicated by public TCR beta signatures were CMV infection and matching HLA type.

TCRdb redid the calling of the reads with MiXCR, one entry per CDR3 protein. The table has fewer than 550,000 distinct CDR3 sequences, about 11% seen once. Concerning this clonotype: Its matching antigen is unknown.

Study-wide results and caveats: HLA-C-restricted CMV clonotypes gave the most frequent clonotype in two of eight donors.

Between the trimmed V and J ends, which lost 3 bases and 2 bases, there was a span of 11 bases. Looked up from germline, CDR1 is DFQATT and CDR2 is SNEGSKA (reference sequence). The CDR3 has 13 amino acids. The rearrangement uses TRBV20-1 and TRBJ2-7; D unclear. This clonotype was obtained from a human donor in good health (CMV status not recorded). Some clones in this sample may be carry-over from other donors' samples. Material for sequencing was PBMCs. The CDR3 bases are TGCAGTGCTAGTCCGTACAGCCCCTACGAGCAGTACTTC. This sequence encodes CSASPYSPYEQYF.